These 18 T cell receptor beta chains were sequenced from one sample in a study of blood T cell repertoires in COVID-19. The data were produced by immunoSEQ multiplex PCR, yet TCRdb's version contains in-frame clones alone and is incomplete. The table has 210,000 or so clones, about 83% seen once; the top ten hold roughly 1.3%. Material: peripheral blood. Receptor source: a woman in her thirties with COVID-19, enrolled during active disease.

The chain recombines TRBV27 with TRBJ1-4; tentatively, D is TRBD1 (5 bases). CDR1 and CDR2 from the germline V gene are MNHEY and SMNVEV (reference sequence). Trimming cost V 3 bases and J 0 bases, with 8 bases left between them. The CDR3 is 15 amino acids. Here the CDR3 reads CASSFRQSTNEKLFF. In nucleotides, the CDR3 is TGTGCCAGCAGTTTCAGACAGTCAACTAATGAAAAACTGTTTTTT.

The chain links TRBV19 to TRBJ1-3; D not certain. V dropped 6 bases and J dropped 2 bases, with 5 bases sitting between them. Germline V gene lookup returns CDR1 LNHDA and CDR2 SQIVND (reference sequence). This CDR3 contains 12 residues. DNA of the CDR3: TGTGCCAGTAGCTCTACTGGAAACACCATATATTTT. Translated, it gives CASSSTGNTIYF.

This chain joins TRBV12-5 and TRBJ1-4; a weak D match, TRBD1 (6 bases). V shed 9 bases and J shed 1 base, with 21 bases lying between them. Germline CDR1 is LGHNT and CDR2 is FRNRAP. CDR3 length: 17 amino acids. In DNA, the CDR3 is TGTGCTAGCTCACCGGGACAAACGGCCCGAACTAATGAAAAACTGTTTTTT. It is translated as CASSPGQTARTNEKLFF.

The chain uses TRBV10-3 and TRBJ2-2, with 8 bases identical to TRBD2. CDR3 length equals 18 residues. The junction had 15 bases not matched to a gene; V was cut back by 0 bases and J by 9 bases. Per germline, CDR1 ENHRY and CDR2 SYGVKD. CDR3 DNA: TGTGCCATCAGTGAGTCCCCCCGGATAGCGGGACCCGACCGGGAGCTGTTTTTT. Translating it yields CAISESPRIAGPDRELFF.

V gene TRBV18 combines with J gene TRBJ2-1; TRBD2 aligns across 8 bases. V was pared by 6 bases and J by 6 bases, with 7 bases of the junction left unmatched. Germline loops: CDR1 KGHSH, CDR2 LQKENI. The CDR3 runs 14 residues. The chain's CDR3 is CASSPGGAFNEQFF. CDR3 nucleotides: TGTGCCAGCTCTCCGGGGGGGGCTTTCAATGAGCAGTTCTTC.

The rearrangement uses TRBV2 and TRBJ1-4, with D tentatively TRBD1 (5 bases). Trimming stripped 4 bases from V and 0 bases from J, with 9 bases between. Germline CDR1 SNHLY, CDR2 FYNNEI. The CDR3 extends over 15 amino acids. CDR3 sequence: CASSVVTATNEKLFF. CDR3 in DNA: TGTGCCAGCAGTGTGGTGACAGCAACTAATGAAAAACTGTTTTTT.

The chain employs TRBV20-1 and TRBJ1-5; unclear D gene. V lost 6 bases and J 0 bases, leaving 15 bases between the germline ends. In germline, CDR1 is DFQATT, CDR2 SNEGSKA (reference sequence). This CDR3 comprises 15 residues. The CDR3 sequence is CSASGLVYSNQPQHF. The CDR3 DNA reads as TGCAGTGCAAGTGGCCTAGTTTATAGCAATCAGCCCCAGCATTTT.

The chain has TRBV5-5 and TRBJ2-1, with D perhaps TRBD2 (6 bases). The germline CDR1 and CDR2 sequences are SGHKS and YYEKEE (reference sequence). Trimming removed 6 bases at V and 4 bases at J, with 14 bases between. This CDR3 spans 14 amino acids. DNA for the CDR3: TGTGCCAGCAATTCACTAGCAGTTTACAATGAGCAGTTCTTC. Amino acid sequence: CASNSLAVYNEQFF.

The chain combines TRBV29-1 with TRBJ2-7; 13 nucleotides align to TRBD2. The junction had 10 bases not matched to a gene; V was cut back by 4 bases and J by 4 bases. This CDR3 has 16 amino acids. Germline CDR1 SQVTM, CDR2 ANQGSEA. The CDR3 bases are TGCAGCGTTGGACAACTAGCGGGGGGGCGATTTTACGAGCAGTACTTC. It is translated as CSVGQLAGGRFYEQYF.

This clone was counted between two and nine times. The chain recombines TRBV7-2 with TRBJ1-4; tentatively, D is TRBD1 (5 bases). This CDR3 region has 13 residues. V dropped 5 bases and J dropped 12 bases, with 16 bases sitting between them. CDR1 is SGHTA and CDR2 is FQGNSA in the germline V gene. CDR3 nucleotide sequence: TGTGCCAGCAGCCCGGTTGCTGGGACTGAACTGTTTTTT. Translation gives CASSPVAGTELFF.

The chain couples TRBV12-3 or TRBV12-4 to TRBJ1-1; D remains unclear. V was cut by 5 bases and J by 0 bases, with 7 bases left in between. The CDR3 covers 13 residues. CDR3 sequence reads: CASSEDMNTEAFF. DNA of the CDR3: TGTGCCAGCAGTGAAGACATGAACACTGAAGCTTTCTTT.

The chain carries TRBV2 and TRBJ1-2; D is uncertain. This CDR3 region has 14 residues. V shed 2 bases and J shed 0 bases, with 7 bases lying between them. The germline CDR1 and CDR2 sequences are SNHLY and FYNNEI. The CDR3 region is CASSERGTNYGYTF. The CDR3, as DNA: TGTGCCAGCAGTGAACGGGGAACTAACTATGGCTACACCTTC.

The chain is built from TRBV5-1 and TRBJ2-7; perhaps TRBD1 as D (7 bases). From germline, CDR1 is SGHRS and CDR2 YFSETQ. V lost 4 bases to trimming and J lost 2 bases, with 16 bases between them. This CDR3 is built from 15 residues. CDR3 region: CASSLGAGQPYEQYF. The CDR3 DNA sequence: TGCGCCAGCAGCCTGGGGGCGGGACAGCCCTACGAGCAGTACTTC.

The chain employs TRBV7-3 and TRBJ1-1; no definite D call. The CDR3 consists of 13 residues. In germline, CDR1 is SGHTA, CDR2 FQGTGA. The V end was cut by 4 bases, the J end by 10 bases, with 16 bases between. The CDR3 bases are TGTGCCAGCAGCTCCGTCGGTGGTAGCGGAGCTTTCTTT. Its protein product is CASSSVGGSGAFF.

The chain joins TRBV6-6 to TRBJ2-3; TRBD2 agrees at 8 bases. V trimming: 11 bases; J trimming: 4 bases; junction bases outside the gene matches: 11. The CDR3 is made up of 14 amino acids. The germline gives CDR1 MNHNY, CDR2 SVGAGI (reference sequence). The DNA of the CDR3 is TGTGCCTCCTGCCGGGGGGGCAACTCAGATACGCAGTATTTT. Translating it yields CASCRGGNSDTQYF.

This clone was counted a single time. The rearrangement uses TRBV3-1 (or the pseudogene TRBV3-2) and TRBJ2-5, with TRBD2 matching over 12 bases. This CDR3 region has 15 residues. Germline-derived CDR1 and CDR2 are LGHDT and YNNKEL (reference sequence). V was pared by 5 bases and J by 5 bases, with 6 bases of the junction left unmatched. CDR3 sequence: CASSSLAGGWETQYF. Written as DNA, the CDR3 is TGTGCCAGCAGCTCCCTAGCGGGGGGGTGGGAGACCCAGTACTTC.

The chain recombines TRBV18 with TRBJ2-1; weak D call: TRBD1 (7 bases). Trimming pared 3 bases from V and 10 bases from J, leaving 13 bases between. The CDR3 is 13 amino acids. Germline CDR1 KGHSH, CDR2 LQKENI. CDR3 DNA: TGTGCCAGCTCACCCGGAGGGGGCGGCGAGCAGTTCTTC. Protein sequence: CASSPGGGGEQFF.

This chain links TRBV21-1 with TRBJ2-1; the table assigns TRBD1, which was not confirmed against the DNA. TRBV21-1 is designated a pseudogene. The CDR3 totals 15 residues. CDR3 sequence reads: CASSQQGRSDNEQFF. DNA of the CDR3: TGTGCCAGCAGCCAACAGGGGAGGAGCGACAATGAGCAGTTCTTC.